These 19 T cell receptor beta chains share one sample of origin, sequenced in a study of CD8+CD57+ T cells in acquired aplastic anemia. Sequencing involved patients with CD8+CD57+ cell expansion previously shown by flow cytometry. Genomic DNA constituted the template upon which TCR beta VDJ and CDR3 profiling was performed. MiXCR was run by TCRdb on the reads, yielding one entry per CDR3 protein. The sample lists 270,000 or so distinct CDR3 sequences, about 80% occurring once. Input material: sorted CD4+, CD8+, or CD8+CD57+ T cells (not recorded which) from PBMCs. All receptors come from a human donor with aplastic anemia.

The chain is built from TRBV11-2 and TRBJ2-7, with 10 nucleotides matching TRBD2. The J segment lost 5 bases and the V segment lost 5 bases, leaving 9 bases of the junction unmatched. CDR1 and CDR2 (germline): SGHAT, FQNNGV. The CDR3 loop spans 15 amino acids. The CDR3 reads CASSPRSGGRDEQYF. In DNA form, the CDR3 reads TGTGCCAGCAGCCCCCGTAGCGGGGGGCGGGACGAGCAGTACTTC.

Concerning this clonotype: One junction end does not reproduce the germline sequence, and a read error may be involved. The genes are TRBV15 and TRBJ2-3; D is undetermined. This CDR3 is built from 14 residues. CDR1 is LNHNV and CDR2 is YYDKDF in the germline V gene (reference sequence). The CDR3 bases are TGTGCCACCAGCTTAGGCGCCAGCCCAGATACCCAGTATTTC. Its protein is CATSLGASPDTQYF.

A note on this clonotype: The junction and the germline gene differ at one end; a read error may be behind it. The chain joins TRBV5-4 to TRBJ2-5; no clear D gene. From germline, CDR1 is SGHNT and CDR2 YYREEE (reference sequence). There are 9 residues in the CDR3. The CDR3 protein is CASSFTNVF. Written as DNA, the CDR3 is TGTGCCAGCAGCTTTACTAACGTCTTC.

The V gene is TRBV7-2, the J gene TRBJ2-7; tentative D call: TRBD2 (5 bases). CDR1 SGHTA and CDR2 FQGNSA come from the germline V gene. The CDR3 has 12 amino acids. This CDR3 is CASSPSPYGPYV. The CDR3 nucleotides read TGTGCCAGCAGCCCTAGCCCCTACGGGCCGTACGTT.

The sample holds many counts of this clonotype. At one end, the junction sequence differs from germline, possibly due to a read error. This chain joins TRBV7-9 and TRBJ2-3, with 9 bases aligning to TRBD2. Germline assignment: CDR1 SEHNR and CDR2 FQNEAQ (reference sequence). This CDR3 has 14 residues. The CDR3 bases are TGTGCCAGCAGCTTTCAAAGAAGCGGGGGGACCGAGGAGTTT. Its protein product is CASSFQRSGGTEEF.

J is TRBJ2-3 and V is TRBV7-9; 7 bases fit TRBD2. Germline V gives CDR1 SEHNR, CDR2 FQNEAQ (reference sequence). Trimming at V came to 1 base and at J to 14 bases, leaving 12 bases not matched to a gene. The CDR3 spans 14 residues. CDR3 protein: CASSLVGGEVILYF. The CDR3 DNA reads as TGTGCCAGCAGCTTAGTGGGAGGGGAGGTGATTTTGTATTTT.

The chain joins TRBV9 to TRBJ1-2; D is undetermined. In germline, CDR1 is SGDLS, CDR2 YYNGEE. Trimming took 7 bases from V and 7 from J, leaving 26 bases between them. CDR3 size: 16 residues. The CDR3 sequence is CASGVARNGQYFGYTF. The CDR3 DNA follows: TGTGCCAGCGGAGTGGCGAGGAACGGTCAGTACTTTGGCTACACCTTC.

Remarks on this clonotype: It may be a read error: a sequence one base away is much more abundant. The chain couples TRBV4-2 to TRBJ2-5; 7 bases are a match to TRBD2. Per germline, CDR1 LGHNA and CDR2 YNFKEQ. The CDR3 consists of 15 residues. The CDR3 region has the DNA TGTGCCAACAGCCATCACCTAGCGGACCAAGAGACCCAGTACTTC. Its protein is CANSHHLADQETQYF.

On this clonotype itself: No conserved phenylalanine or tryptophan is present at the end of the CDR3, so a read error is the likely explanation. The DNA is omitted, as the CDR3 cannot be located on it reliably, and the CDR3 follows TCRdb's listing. Here the CDR3 reads CASSLEGGPDTH. This chain joins TRBV7-8 and TRBJ1-2; TRBD1 is the table's D call and was not checked against the DNA. CDR1 and CDR2 (germline): SGHVS, FQNEAQ. The CDR3 is 12 amino acids long, termini counted.

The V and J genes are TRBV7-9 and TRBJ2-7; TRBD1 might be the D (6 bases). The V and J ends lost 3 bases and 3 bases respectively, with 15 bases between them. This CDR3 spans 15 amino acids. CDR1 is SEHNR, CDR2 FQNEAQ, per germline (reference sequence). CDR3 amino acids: CASSFLAGVDYEQYV. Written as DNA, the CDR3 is TGTGCCAGCAGCTTTTTAGCAGGGGTTGACTACGAGCAGTACGTC.

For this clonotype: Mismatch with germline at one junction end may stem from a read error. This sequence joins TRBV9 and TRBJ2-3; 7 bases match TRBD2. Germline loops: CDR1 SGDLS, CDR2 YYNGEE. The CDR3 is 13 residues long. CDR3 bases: TGTGCCAGCGGAGAAGCGGGGACCATTCAGTACTTCTTT. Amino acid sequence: CASGEAGTIQYFF. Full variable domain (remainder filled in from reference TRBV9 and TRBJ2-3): DSGVTQTPKHLITATGQRVTLRCSPRSGDLSVYWYQQSLDQGLQFLIQYYNGEERAKGNILERFSAQQFPDLHSELNLSSLELGDSALYFCASGEAGTIQYFFGPGTRLTVL.

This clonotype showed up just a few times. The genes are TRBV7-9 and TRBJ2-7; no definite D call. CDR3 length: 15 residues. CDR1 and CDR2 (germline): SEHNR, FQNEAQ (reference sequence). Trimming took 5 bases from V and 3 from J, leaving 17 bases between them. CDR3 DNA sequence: TGTGCCAGCAGCGTGCTAGGGCCCCTACTCTACGAGCAGTACTTC. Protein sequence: CASSVLGPLLYEQYF.

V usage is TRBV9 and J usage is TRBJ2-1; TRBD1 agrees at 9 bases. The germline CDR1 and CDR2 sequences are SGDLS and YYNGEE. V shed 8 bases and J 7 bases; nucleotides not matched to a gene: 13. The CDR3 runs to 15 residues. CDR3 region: CASSGTGNFSNEQFF. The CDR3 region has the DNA TGTGCCAGTAGTGGGACAGGGAATTTTTCGAATGAGCAGTTCTTC. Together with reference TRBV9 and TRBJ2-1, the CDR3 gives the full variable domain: DSGVTQTPKHLITATGQRVTLRCSPRSGDLSVYWYQQSLDQGLQFLIQYYNGEERAKGNILERFSAQQFPDLHSELNLSSLELGDSALYFCASSGTGNFSNEQFFGPGTRLTVL.

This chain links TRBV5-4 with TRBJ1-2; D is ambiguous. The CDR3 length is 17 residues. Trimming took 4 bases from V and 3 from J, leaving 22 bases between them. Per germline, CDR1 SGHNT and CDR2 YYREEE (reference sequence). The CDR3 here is CASSIQRRPSVDYGYTF. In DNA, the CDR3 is TGTGCCAGCAGCATTCAAAGAAGGCCCTCGGTAGACTATGGCTACACCTTC.

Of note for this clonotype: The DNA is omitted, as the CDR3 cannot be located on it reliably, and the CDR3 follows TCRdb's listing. This CDR3 reads CASSSPNGQQHFGYEQYV. The chain employs TRBV7-9 and TRBJ2-7. Looked up from germline, CDR1 is SEHNR and CDR2 is FQNEAQ (reference sequence). Including both end residues, the CDR3 is 18 amino acids long.

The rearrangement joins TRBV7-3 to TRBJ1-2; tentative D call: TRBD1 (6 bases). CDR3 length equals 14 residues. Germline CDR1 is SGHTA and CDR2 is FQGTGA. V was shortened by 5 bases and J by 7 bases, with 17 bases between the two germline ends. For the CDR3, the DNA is TGTGCCAGCAGCCGGGGACGGGGGGCGTCTGGCTACACCTTC. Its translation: CASSRGRGASGYTF.

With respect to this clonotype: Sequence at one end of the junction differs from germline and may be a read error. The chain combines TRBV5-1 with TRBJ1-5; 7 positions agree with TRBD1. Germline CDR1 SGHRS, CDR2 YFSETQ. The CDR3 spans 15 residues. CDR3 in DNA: TGTGCCAGCAGCGTAGGGGGCGGCCGAAATCAGCCCCAGCATTTT. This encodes CASSVGGGRNQPQHF.

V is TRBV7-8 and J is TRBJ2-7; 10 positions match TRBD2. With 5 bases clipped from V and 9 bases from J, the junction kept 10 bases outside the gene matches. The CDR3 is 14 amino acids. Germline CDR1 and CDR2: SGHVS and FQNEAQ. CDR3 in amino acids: CASSQAGGTDTQYF. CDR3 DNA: TGTGCCAGCAGCCAAGCGGGAGGGACCGATACGCAGTACTTC. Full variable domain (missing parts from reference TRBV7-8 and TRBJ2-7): GAGVSQSPRYKVAKRGQDVALRCDPISGHVSLFWYQQALGQGPEFLTYFQNEAQLDKSGLPSDRFFAERPEGSVSTLKIQRTQQEDSAVYLCASSQAGGTDTQYFGPGTRLTVT.

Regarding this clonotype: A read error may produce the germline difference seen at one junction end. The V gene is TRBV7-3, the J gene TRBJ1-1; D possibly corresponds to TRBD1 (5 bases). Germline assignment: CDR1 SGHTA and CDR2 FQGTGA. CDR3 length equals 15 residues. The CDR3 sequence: CASSSSGTWREKAFF. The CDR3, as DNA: TGTGCCAGCAGCTCTAGCGGGACTTGGAGAGAGAAAGCGTTCTTT. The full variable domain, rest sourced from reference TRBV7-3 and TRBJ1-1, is GAGVSQTPSNKVTEKGKYVELRCDPISGHTALYWYRQSLGQGPEFLIYFQGTGAADDSGLPNDRFFAVRPEGSVSTLKIQRTERGDSAVYLCASSSSGTWREKAFFGQGTRLTVV.